This T cell receptor (beta chain) originates from a study of response to subunit inactivated influenza vaccine (dated 2018 in TCRdb). Notes on the research overall: Deep quantitative T cell receptor repertoire profiling was used in the study to track responses to a trivalent subunit inactivated influenza vaccine.

Including the terminal cysteine and phenylalanine, the CDR3 comprises 17 residues. Only the CDR3 region is kept as DNA, spanning 51 bases read in frame from base 1. The junction shows trimming of 3 bases on V and 4 bases on J, plus 21 bases between the germline ends. The germline V gene provides CDR1 SGDLS and CDR2 YYNGEE. Libraries were constructed by RT-PCR. Sequencing was carried out with an Illumina HiSeq 2500. TCRdb cleaned the public reads at Q25 with fastp, built clones with MiXCR and kept in-frame beta chains. Each entry is one CDR3 protein sequence, shown with its most common DNA and genes. The sample records some 850,000 distinct CDR3 sequences, about 18% of which are singletons. The ten largest clones take up approximately 11% of the sample. Remarks on this clonotype: It lacks a known antigen. No clone much larger than this one lies a single base away; base qualities are absent.

The paper's findings and limits, for the study overall: It was suggested by the authors that each seasonal influenza vaccination may recruit only a limited number of new T cells.

The chain joins TRBV9 to TRBJ2-3; TRBD1 might be the D gene, on 5 matching bases. The sample consisted of PBMCs from blood, taken roughly 5 days after vaccination. This sequence originates from a man aged 45 to 65 who received an inactivated influenza vaccine. Donor details come from another sample of the same person, matched by shared clones. The CDR3 is CASSARMVGLGPDTQYF. The DNA is as follows: TGTGCCAGCAGCGCAAGAATGGTAGGCTTGGGGCCAGATACGCAGTATTTT.